These 12 T cell receptor beta chains were all obtained from the same sample, sequenced in a study of shared clonotypes between healthy human individuals (dated by TCRdb to 2019 to 2021). Libraries were built with the immunoSEQ multiplex PCR assay. Not all clones reach the TCRdb copy of this immuneACCESS table, which keeps in-frame sequences only. Checked studies attribute under half of the gap to unresolved V genes and leave the rest unexplained. The sample table records around 2,000,000 clones; around 96% of these occur just once. Roughly 1% of the sample goes to the ten largest clones. For the CD8 naive samples, CD45RO-negative cells were positively selected for CCR7, yielding a CD45RA+CCR7+ population from which TemRA cells were excluded. The sequenced material came from naive CD8+ T cells sorted from blood. Explained via the paper, the cell subset or site label denotes: CD45RA+CCR7+. These receptors were taken from a man between 18 and 29 years old in good health.

Details on this clone: This specimen includes other DNA sequences encoding the same CDR3. The V call is TRBV27, the J call TRBJ1-5; D not resolved. Between the trimmed V and J ends, which lost 4 bases and 6 bases, there was a span of 7 bases. Germline V gene lookup returns CDR1 MNHEY and CDR2 SMNVEV (reference sequence). The CDR3 totals 12 residues. The CDR3 sequence: CASSSRGQPQHF. The CDR3 nucleotides are TGTGCCAGCAGTTCCCGAGGTCAGCCCCAGCATTTT.

Concerning this clone: In the same sample, other DNA sequences code for this CDR3. The V call is TRBV9, the J call TRBJ2-2; no clear D. This CDR3 has 13 amino acids. Per the germline V gene, CDR1 is SGDLS and CDR2 is YYNGEE. The V gene lost 0 bases and the J gene lost 4 bases, with 4 bases spanning the gap. This CDR3 is CASSVASTGELFF. The CDR3 DNA reads TGTGCCAGCAGCGTAGCTAGCACCGGGGAGCTGTTTTTT.

Only one count was recorded for this clone. The identical CDR3 is also encoded by other nucleotide sequences in the sample. The rearrangement joins TRBV7-9 to TRBJ2-7; a possible D gene is TRBD1 (6 bases). CDR1 is SEHNR, CDR2 FQNEAQ, per germline (reference sequence). V lost 5 bases and J lost 1, with 9 bases in between. The CDR3 has 13 amino acids. The CDR3 DNA is TGTGCCAGCAGCCCGGACAGATCCTACGAGCAGTACTTC. Protein product: CASSPDRSYEQYF.

This sequence joins TRBV10-2 and TRBJ2-1; D call uncertain. The V end was cut by 4 bases, the J end by 8 bases, with 9 bases between. The CDR3 is 12 amino acids. CDR1 and CDR2 from the germline V gene are WSHSY and SAAADI. In DNA form, the CDR3 reads TGCGCCAGCAGTGTAGGGTGGGATGAGCAGTTCTTC. Protein sequence: CASSVGWDEQFF.

This clone came up once. V is TRBV28 and J is TRBJ2-1, with D possibly being TRBD2 (6 bases). CDR1 and CDR2 from the germline V gene are MDHEN and SYDVKM. V was cut by 6 bases and J by 7 bases, with 13 bases left in between. The CDR3 is 13 amino acids. The CDR3 bases are TGTGCCAGCAGGGTCTCGGGGGAAAATGAGCAGTTCTTC. This translates into CASRVSGENEQFF.

This sequence joins TRBV29-1 and TRBJ2-1, with 9 bases lining up with TRBD2. Germline-derived CDR1 and CDR2 are SQVTM and ANQGSEA. V was clipped by 7 bases and J by 2 bases; unmatched bases: 6. The CDR3 is 14 amino acids. CDR3 in amino acids: CSAPSGIAYNEQFF. CDR3 sequence (DNA): TGCAGCGCTCCTAGCGGGATAGCCTACAATGAGCAGTTCTTC.

V gene TRBV6-6 combines with J gene TRBJ2-5; no reliable D call. The CDR3 extends over 15 amino acids. Germline CDR1 reads MNHNY; CDR2 reads SVGAGI (reference sequence). Trimming left V 2 bases short and J 2 bases short, with 12 bases between. The CDR3 nucleotides read TGTGCCAGCAGTTACGTGTCGGGTGAACAAGAGACCCAGTACTTC. As protein: CASSYVSGEQETQYF.

Regarding this clone: This specimen includes other DNA sequences encoding the same CDR3. V is TRBV27 and J is TRBJ1-6; TRBD1 aligns across 7 bases. The CDR3 extends over 15 amino acids. In germline, CDR1 is MNHEY, CDR2 SMNVEV (reference sequence). V was clipped by 0 bases and J by 6 bases; unmatched bases: 2. CDR3 DNA: TGTGCCAGCAGTTTATCCAGGGGGAGTAATTCACCCCTCCACTTT. It encodes CASSLSRGSNSPLHF.

J is TRBJ2-7 and V is TRBV14; D is possibly TRBD1 (6 bases). This CDR3 has 14 residues. V was cut by 3 bases and J by 5 bases, with 14 bases left in between. Germline V CDR1 and CDR2: SGHDN, FVKESK. The CDR3 bases are TGTGCCAGCAGCCATGAAGAACCAGGGGACGAGCAGTACTTC. This codes for CASSHEEPGDEQYF.

The chain employs TRBV2 and TRBJ2-7, with 8 bases identical to TRBD1. The CDR3 contains 14 residues. Germline V gives CDR1 SNHLY, CDR2 FYNNEI. The V segment lost 9 bases and the J segment 0 bases; nucleotides outside the gene matches: 7. The CDR3 region is CASTGTGPSYEQYF. DNA for the CDR3: TGTGCCAGTACCGGGACAGGTCCCTCCTACGAGCAGTACTTC.

This chain links TRBV19 with TRBJ1-5; TRBD1 matches at 8 bases. CDR3 length equals 16 residues. Germline CDR1 reads LNHDA; CDR2 reads SQIVND (reference sequence). The junction had 9 bases not matched to a gene; V was cut back by 6 bases and J by 2 bases. The CDR3 nucleotides are TGTGCCAGTAGACGCGGACAGGGCGAGGGCAATCAGCCCCAGCATTTT. Protein sequence: CASRRGQGEGNQPQHF.

This chain connects TRBV13 to TRBJ2-7, with 9 positions matching TRBD2. This CDR3 comprises 15 residues. The germline CDR1 and CDR2 sequences are PRHDT and FYEKMQ (reference sequence). The V and J ends lost 5 bases and 1 base, in that order; junction bases with no gene match: 6. CDR3 sequence reads: CASSSGLAQSYEQYF. DNA of the CDR3: TGTGCCAGCAGCAGCGGACTAGCGCAATCCTACGAGCAGTACTTC. Looking up the rest from reference TRBV13 and TRBJ2-7 gives the full variable domain: AAGVIQSPRHLIKEKRETATLKCYPIPRHDTVYWYQQGPGQDPQFLISFYEKMQSDKGSIPDRFSAQQFSDYHSELNMSSLELGDSALYFCASSSGLAQSYEQYFGPGTRLTVT.